The rows below give T cell receptor beta chains drawn from one sample of a study of identical twins. In TCRdb, the 5' RACE reads were re-called with MiXCR into one record per CDR3 protein. The table shows 250,000 to 300,000 distinct CDR3 sequences, with roughly 9.8% occurring only once. The same specimen was also included in a second study, on yellow fever vaccine responses in identical twins.

Source material: CD8+ T cells sorted from blood. The receptors originated from a woman younger than 30 in good health. Both conserved end residues are part of each CDR3. A D gene is named only where the DNA matches it firmly. Where a row states a size, it is once, few, many or the class of an expanded clone; other rows omit it.

size: few; length: 16; D: .; J: TRBJ2-7; V: TRBV7-8; DNA: TGTGCCAGCAGCTACGTCCGGGATCACCTCTCCTACGAGCAGTACTTC; CDR3: CASSYVRDHLSYEQYF
size: few; length: 12; D: .; J: TRBJ2-5; V: TRBV27; DNA: TGTGCCAGCAGTTTAACAGGAGAGACCCGGTACTTC; CDR3: CASSLTGETRYF
size: many; length: 13; D: .; J: TRBJ2-3; V: TRBV7-9; DNA: TGTGCCAGCAGCCTTGGGCCGGCAGATACGCAGTATTTT; CDR3: CASSLGPADTQYF
size: few; length: 16; D: .; J: TRBJ2-2; V: TRBV7-2; DNA: TGTGCCAGCAGCTTGGCCCGTACCGCGAACACCGGGGAGCTGTTTTTT; CDR3: CASSLARTANTGELFF
size: many; length: 15; D: .; J: TRBJ2-7; V: TRBV15; DNA: TGTGCCACCAGCCCTACAGACAGAAGCTCCTACGAGCAGTACTTC; CDR3: CATSPTDRSSYEQYF
size: few; length: 12; D: .; J: TRBJ2-1; V: TRBV20-1; DNA: TGCAGCAAAAAAGGAGTTGGGAATGAGCAGTTCTTC; CDR3: CSKKGVGNEQFF
size: few; length: 15; D: .; J: TRBJ2-1; V: TRBV5-6; DNA: TGTGCCAGCAGCTTGGCTGTCAGGGGTTGGAATGAGCAGTTCTTC; CDR3: CASSLAVRGWNEQFF
size: .; length: 14; D: .; J: TRBJ2-7; V: TRBV14; DNA: TGTGCCAGCAGCCAAGCGACAGCGTTCTACGAGCAGTACTTC; CDR3: CASSQATAFYEQYF
size: few; length: 11; D: .; J: TRBJ2-7; V: TRBV20-1; DNA: TGCAGTGCAACGACTAGTTCCGAGCAGTACTTC; CDR3: CSATTSSEQYF
size: many; length: 14; D: .; J: TRBJ2-2; V: TRBV29-1; DNA: TGCAGCGTTGAAGCCGGGGTTAACACCGGGGAGCTGTTTTTT; CDR3: CSVEAGVNTGELFF
size: many; length: 15; D: .; J: TRBJ2-7; V: TRBV4-3; DNA: TGCGCCAGCAGCCAAGATGGATCTCCCTCCTACGAGCAGTACTTC; CDR3: CASSQDGSPSYEQYF